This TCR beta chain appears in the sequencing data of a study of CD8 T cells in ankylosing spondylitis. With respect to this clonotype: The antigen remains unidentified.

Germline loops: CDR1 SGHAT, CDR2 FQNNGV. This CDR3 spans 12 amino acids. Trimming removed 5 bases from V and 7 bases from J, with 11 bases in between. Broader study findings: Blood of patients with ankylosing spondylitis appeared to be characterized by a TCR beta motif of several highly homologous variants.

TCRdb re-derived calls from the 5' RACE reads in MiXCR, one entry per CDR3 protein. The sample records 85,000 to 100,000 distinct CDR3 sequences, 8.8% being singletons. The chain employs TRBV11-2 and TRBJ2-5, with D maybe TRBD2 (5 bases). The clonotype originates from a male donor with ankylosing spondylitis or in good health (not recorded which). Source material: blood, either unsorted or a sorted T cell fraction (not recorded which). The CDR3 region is CASSHARVTQYF. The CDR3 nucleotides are TGTGCCAGCAGCCACGCGAGGGTGACCCAGTACTTC.